A single sample is the source of the 18 T cell receptor beta chains below, sequenced in a study of T cell repertoires in cytomegalovirus infection. TCRdb redid the calling of the reads with MiXCR, one entry per CDR3 protein. The table lists about 740,000 distinct CDR3 sequences, about a third of them singletons. The sequencing input was PBMCs. The receptors were sampled from a human donor in good health (CMV status not recorded). Some clones in this sample may be carry-over from other donors' samples.

This clonotype was observed a handful of times. This chain connects TRBV20-1 to TRBJ2-1, with D possibly matching TRBD2 (6 bases). V was clipped by 5 bases and J by 6 bases, with 20 bases between them. CDR1 DFQATT and CDR2 SNEGSKA come from the germline V gene (reference sequence). The length of the CDR3 is 15 residues. Here the CDR3 reads CSAPVGGPVGNEQFF. For the CDR3, the DNA is TGCAGTGCTCCCGTCGGAGGGCCAGTCGGCAATGAGCAGTTCTTC.

The V and J genes are TRBV2 and TRBJ1-2; D ambiguous. The CDR3 extends over 15 amino acids. Germline loops: CDR1 SNHLY, CDR2 FYNNEI. V shed 0 bases and J shed 7 bases, with 15 bases lying between them. The CDR3 sequence: CASSEAGRLISGYTF. The CDR3 region has the DNA TGTGCCAGCAGTGAAGCTGGGAGGCTAATCTCTGGCTACACCTTC. The full variable domain, its missing parts supplied by reference TRBV2 and TRBJ1-2, is EPEVTQTPSHQVTQMGQEVILRCVPISNHLYFYWYRQILGQKVEFLVSFYNNEISEKSEIFDDQFSVERPDGSNFTLKIRSTKLEDSAMYFCASSEAGRLISGYTFGSGTRLTVV.

V is TRBV6-2 or TRBV6-3 and J is TRBJ2-2; possible D gene TRBD2, 5 bases. This CDR3 region has 15 residues. V shed 7 bases and J shed 10 bases, with 22 bases lying between them. Germline V gives CDR1 MNHEY, CDR2 SVGEGT. The CDR3 spells CASNLNRAPAVELFF. The CDR3 DNA reads as TGTGCCAGCAATTTAAACCGGGCACCAGCGGTGGAGCTGTTTTTT.

This clonotype was counted between two and nine times. This chain joins TRBV24-1 and TRBJ2-3; possible D gene TRBD1, 6 bases. This CDR3 has 15 amino acids. CDR1 is KGHDR, CDR2 SFDVKD, per germline. V lost 5 bases and J lost 5, with 16 bases in between. The CDR3 sequence is CATSAPDSTRDTQYF. CDR3 coding DNA: TGTGCCACCAGTGCCCCGGACAGCACCCGAGATACGCAGTATTTT.

This clonotype occurred a few times. The rearrangement joins TRBV11-2 to TRBJ1-4; D gene ambiguous. The V end lost 2 bases, the J end lost 3 bases, and 16 bases lay between the germline ends. This CDR3 spans 17 amino acids. Germline CDR1 SGHAT, CDR2 FQNNGV. CDR3 in amino acids: CASSLTRSGRSNEKLFF. Here the CDR3 DNA reads TGTGCCAGCAGCTTAACGCGGTCGGGCAGGTCTAATGAAAAACTGTTTTTT.

In this sample, this clonotype turned up many times. The chain links TRBV7-2 to TRBJ2-7, with unresolved D. Germline loops: CDR1 SGHTA, CDR2 FQGNSA. Trimming took off 3 bases at V and 6 bases at J, with 15 bases between the two ends. This CDR3 has 14 residues. CDR3 nucleotides: TGTGCCAGCAGCTTTCAGATCCGTTCGGGCGAGCAGTACTTC. This translates into CASSFQIRSGEQYF.

This clonotype has only a few counts. This sequence joins TRBV12-3 or TRBV12-4 and TRBJ2-2; 7 bases align to TRBD2. The CDR3 sequence is 13 residues long. Losses at the gene ends were 7 bases for V and 7 bases for J; bases not matched to a gene: 6. CDR3 region: CASTASGFGELFF. The CDR3 DNA reads as TGTGCCAGCACCGCTAGCGGATTCGGGGAGCTGTTTTTT.

The chain joins TRBV7-2 to TRBJ1-4; TRBD1 is a possible D gene (5 bases). The CDR3 spans 13 residues. Germline CDR1 reads SGHTA; CDR2 reads FQGNSA. Trimming cost V 0 bases and J 10 bases, with 9 bases left between them. CDR3 in DNA: TGTGCCAGCAGCTTAGCTTCAGGGAGAAAACTGTTTTTT. This encodes CASSLASGRKLFF.

This chain connects TRBV6-6 to TRBJ2-1; D possibly corresponds to TRBD2 (5 bases). Trimming shortened V by 2 bases and J by 0 bases, and 14 bases separated the two germline ends. This CDR3 comprises 17 residues. From germline, CDR1 is MNHNY and CDR2 SVGAGI (reference sequence). The CDR3 protein is CASSYAGPPVSYNEQFF. Here the CDR3 DNA reads TGTGCCAGCAGTTACGCGGGTCCTCCGGTCTCCTACAATGAGCAGTTCTTC.

This clonotype was observed at least ten times. The rearrangement uses TRBV7-2 and TRBJ1-1; TRBD1 matches 9 bases. The CDR3 loop spans 15 amino acids. Germline loops: CDR1 SGHTA, CDR2 FQGNSA. Losses at the gene ends were 4 bases for V and 3 bases for J; bases not matched to a gene: 6. The CDR3 DNA reads as TGTGCCAGCAGCTCCACGACAGGGGGGCACACTGAAGCTTTCTTT. Protein sequence: CASSSTTGGHTEAFF.

This clonotype has a handful of counts. The rearrangement joins TRBV4-1 to TRBJ2-3; 8 bases are shared with TRBD2. The CDR3 length is 17 residues. Germline-derived CDR1 and CDR2 are MGHRA and YSYEKL. V shed 0 bases, J shed 1 base, and the junction held 6 bases outside the gene matches. CDR3 residues: CASSQDRGSGGTDTQYF. The DNA for the CDR3 is TGCGCCAGCAGCCAAGATCGAGGTAGCGGGGGCACAGATACGCAGTATTTT.

This clonotype was observed a few times. This chain uses TRBV28 with TRBJ1-4; a weak D match, TRBD1 (6 bases). Germline V gives CDR1 MDHEN, CDR2 SYDVKM. The CDR3 runs to 14 residues. Trimming removed 6 bases at V and 6 bases at J, with 14 bases between. The CDR3 loop is CASSLTGRDEKLFF. CDR3 bases: TGTGCCAGCAGCTTAACAGGGAGAGATGAAAAACTGTTTTTT. The full variable domain, completed using reference TRBV28 and TRBJ1-4, is DVKVTQSSRYLVKRTGEKVFLECVQDMDHENMFWYRQDPGLGLRLIYFSYDVKMKEKGDIPEGYSVSREKKERFSLILESASTNQTSMYLCASSLTGRDEKLFFGSGTQLSVL.

This chain joins TRBV19 and TRBJ2-7, with TRBD1 identical over 9 bases. With V trimmed by 4 bases and J by 6 bases, 10 bases remained unmatched. The CDR3 is made up of 15 amino acids. Germline lookup yields CDR1 LNHDA and CDR2 SQIVND (reference sequence). The CDR3 protein is CASSTQPTGGGEQYF. CDR3 DNA: TGTGCCAGTAGTACCCAGCCCACAGGGGGCGGCGAGCAGTACTTC.

The chain recombines TRBV6-8 with TRBJ2-3, with 9 bases matching TRBD2. The CDR3 runs 15 residues. CDR1 is MNHGY and CDR2 is SAAAGT in the germline V gene. V shed 6 bases, J shed 1 base, and the junction held 5 bases outside the gene matches. CDR3 amino acids: CASRNPSGGTDTQYF. For the CDR3, the DNA is TGTGCCAGCAGAAACCCTAGCGGGGGCACAGATACGCAGTATTTT.

This clonotype was seen a few times. V and J are TRBV7-8 and TRBJ2-7; maybe TRBD2 (6 bases). V was shortened by 2 bases and J by 4 bases, with 21 bases between the two germline ends. CDR1 SGHVS and CDR2 FQNEAQ come from the germline V gene. The CDR3 spans 17 residues. CDR3 loop: CASSLRIVTKGGYEQYF. In nucleotides, the CDR3 is TGTGCCAGCAGCTTAAGAATTGTAACCAAAGGAGGGTACGAGCAGTACTTC.

V is TRBV25-1 and J is TRBJ1-2, with D unclear. Per germline, CDR1 MGHDK and CDR2 SYGVNS. The CDR3 contains 14 residues. Between the trimmed V and J ends, which lost 0 bases and 5 bases, there was a span of 10 bases. CDR3 amino acids: CASSEYMGGYGYTF. The CDR3 DNA reads TGTGCCAGCAGTGAATATATGGGAGGGTATGGCTACACCTTC.

The V gene is TRBV13, the J gene TRBJ2-1; TRBD1 or TRBD2 may be the D gene (5 bases each). The CDR3 loop spans 17 amino acids. Germline CDR1 is PRHDT and CDR2 is FYEKMQ (reference sequence). V lost 5 bases and J lost 5, with 22 bases in between. CDR3 DNA sequence: TGTGCCAGCAGCCTCCACCGGGACCCGAGTTACAACAATGAGCAGTTCTTC. Translation: CASSLHRDPSYNNEQFF.

This chain links TRBV28 with TRBJ1-2; D may be TRBD1 (6 bases). The CDR3 is 16 amino acids. CDR1 and CDR2 (germline): MDHEN, SYDVKM. V lost 1 base to trimming and J lost 2 bases, with 14 bases between them. The CDR3 DNA reads TGTGCCAGCAGTTTATTTGAGGGGGGGGCAAACTATGGCTACACCTTC. Translation: CASSLFEGGANYGYTF.